Listed below are T cell receptor beta chains from one sample, sequenced in a study of identical twins. TCRdb used MiXCR to reprocess the 5' RACE reads, holding one entry per CDR3 protein. The sample records about 460,000 distinct CDR3 sequences, 14% being singletons. These same records also appear under a second study, on yellow fever vaccine responses in identical twins.

The specimen was CD4+ T cells sorted from blood. Every receptor here comes from a woman aged 18-35 years in good health. Each CDR3 is given with its conserved first and last residue. D genes are given only for firm matches. Expanded clones are given a class, and other clones once, few, many or no size at all.

TRBV7-2,NA,few,TRBJ2-2,CASSILQGMTGELFF,TGTGCCAGCAGCATCCTACAGGGAATGACCGGGGAGCTGTTTTTT
TRBV5-5,NA,few,TRBJ1-1,CASSLYIQTNTEAFF,TGTGCCAGCAGCTTGTACATACAGACGAACACTGAAGCTTTCTTT
TRBV6-1,NA,few,TRBJ1-5,CASRRDFGRVGQPQHF,TGTGCCAGCAGGAGGGATTTTGGACGGGTTGGTCAGCCCCAGCATTTT
TRBV14,NA,few,TRBJ2-1,CASSPALARQFF,TGTGCCAGCAGCCCCGCCCTGGCGAGGCAGTTCTTC
TRBV7-9,TRBD2,few,TRBJ2-5,CASSLTGTSGQETQYF,TGTGCCAGCAGCTTAACAGGGACTAGCGGTCAAGAGACCCAGTACTTC
TRBV2,TRBD1,few,TRBJ2-7,CASSGRTGMREQYF,TGTGCCAGCAGTGGACGGACAGGGATGAGGGAGCAGTACTTC
TRBV5-4,TRBD2,NA,TRBJ2-1,CASSLAGEGNEQFF,TGTGCCAGCAGCCTAGCGGGAGAAGGGAATGAGCAGTTCTTC
TRBV12-3/TRBV12-4,NA,few,TRBJ1-3,CASRTLNLGAGNTIYF,TGTGCCAGCAGAACCCTAAATCTGGGGGCTGGAAACACCATATATTTT
TRBV3-1,NA,NA,TRBJ2-7,CASSDTPYEQYF,TGTGCCAGCAGCGATACCCCCTACGAGCAGTACTTC
TRBV29-1,NA,many,TRBJ2-1,CSVDGLSTRNEQFF,TGCAGCGTTGATGGACTATCCACCAGGAATGAGCAGTTCTTC
TRBV28,NA,few,TRBJ1-4,CASSPILGSADEKLFF,TGTGCCAGCAGTCCCATTCTTGGGTCGGCTGATGAAAAACTGTTTTTT
TRBV6-6,TRBD2,NA,TRBJ2-1,CASCSGPGGEQFF,TGTGCCAGCTGTAGCGGTCCGGGAGGTGAGCAGTTCTTC
TRBV7-2,NA,NA,TRBJ1-5,CASSTSTSNQPQHF,TGTGCCAGCAGCACTTCGACTAGCAATCAGCCCCAGCATTTT
TRBV2,TRBD1,NA,TRBJ2-1,CASIGQGGRSYNEQFF,TGTGCCAGCATCGGACAGGGGGGTCGGTCCTACAATGAGCAGTTCTTC
TRBV7-8,NA,few,TRBJ1-1,CASSFEGMNTEAFF,TGTGCCAGCAGCTTCGAGGGCATGAACACTGAAGCTTTCTTT
TRBV4-2,NA,few,TRBJ2-3,CASSQDYQGSADTQYF,TGTGCCAGCAGCCAAGATTATCAAGGATCCGCAGATACGCAGTATTTT
TRBV12-3/TRBV12-4,TRBD1,few,TRBJ2-2,CASSEEGTGENTGELFF,TGTGCCAGCAGTGAGGAAGGGACAGGAGAAAACACCGGGGAGCTGTTTTTT
TRBV7-2,TRBD2,many,TRBJ2-5,CASSLATSGNRETQYF,TGTGCCAGCAGCTTAGCGACTAGCGGGAATCGAGAGACCCAGTACTTC
TRBV27,TRBD2,NA,TRBJ2-3,CASSLLGSGRTDTQYF,TGTGCCAGCAGTCTCCTCGGTAGCGGGAGAACAGATACGCAGTATTTT
TRBV4-1,NA,NA,TRBJ2-1,CASSPSKTGTLGEQFF,TGCGCCAGCAGCCCCTCCAAGACAGGTACCCTCGGTGAGCAGTTCTTC
TRBV30,NA,few,TRBJ2-1,CAWSVGGGNNEQFF,TGTGCCTGGAGTGTAGGGGGGGGGAACAATGAGCAGTTCTTC
TRBV20-1,TRBD2,NA,TRBJ2-1,CSAQRGGRGFANEQFF,TGCAGTGCTCAGCGGGGGGGCAGGGGGTTTGCAAATGAGCAGTTCTTC
TRBV20-1,NA,NA,TRBJ1-5,CSARVGPQELNQPQHF,TGCAGTGCTAGAGTGGGACCTCAGGAATTAAATCAGCCCCAGCATTTT
TRBV11-1,NA,NA,TRBJ1-5,CASSLVLGQNFGNQPQHF,TGTGCCAGCAGCTTAGTATTGGGTCAGAACTTTGGCAATCAGCCCCAGCATTTT
TRBV7-2,TRBD2,few,TRBJ2-4,CASSLGGAKNIQYF,TGTGCCAGCAGCTTGGGGGGGGCCAAAAACATTCAGTACTTC
TRBV21-1,NA,NA,TRBJ2-2,CASSKVNTGELFF,TGTGCCAGCAGCAAGGTTAACACCGGGGAGCTGTTTTTT
TRBV10-3,TRBD2,NA,TRBJ2-5,CAASPTSGSETQYF,TGTGCCGCATCACCGACTAGCGGGAGTGAGACCCAGTACTTC
TRBV3-1,NA,few,TRBJ2-2,CASSQAGGMSGELFF,TGTGCCAGCAGCCAAGCGGGGGGCATGTCCGGGGAGCTGTTTTTT
TRBV6-1,NA,few,TRBJ1-1,CASSESGAITEAFF,TGTGCCAGCAGTGAGAGCGGGGCGATCACTGAAGCTTTCTTT
TRBV5-1,TRBD2,NA,TRBJ2-3,CASSFSGGLTDTQYF,TGCGCCAGCAGCTTTAGCGGGGGTCTCACAGATACGCAGTATTTT
TRBV10-3,TRBD2,few,TRBJ2-1,CAISGNVNNEQFF,TGTGCCATTAGCGGGAATGTGAACAATGAGCAGTTCTTC
TRBV2,NA,NA,TRBJ2-7,CASMVGAYEQYF,TGTGCCAGCATGGTGGGTGCCTACGAGCAGTACTTC
TRBV6-1,TRBD1,few,TRBJ1-3,CASSLGTGVRNTIYF,TGTGCCAGCAGCCTAGGGACAGGGGTTCGAAACACCATATATTTT
TRBV28,TRBD2,NA,TRBJ2-1,CASSLSPGGYNEQFF,TGTGCCAGCAGTTTATCCCCGGGGGGGTACAATGAGCAGTTCTTC
TRBV6-2/TRBV6-3,NA,NA,TRBJ2-7,CATRRGPPEQYF,TGTGCCACCCGCCGCGGACCCCCCGAGCAGTACTTC
TRBV18,TRBD2,once,TRBJ2-3,CASSRRDYQTDTQYF,TGTGCCAGCTCTCGCCGGGACTACCAAACAGATACGCAGTATTTT
TRBV6-2/TRBV6-3,TRBD1,few,TRBJ2-1,CASSRATPGTGGNEQFF,TGTGCCAGCAGCCGAGCTACACCCGGGACAGGGGGCAATGAGCAGTTCTTC
TRBV20-1,TRBD2,NA,TRBJ2-2,CSARPGLSSGELFF,TGCAGTGCTAGACCGGGACTATCGTCCGGGGAGCTGTTTTTT
TRBV9,NA,NA,TRBJ2-2,CASSVVGQNTGELFF,TGTGCCAGCAGCGTAGTCGGACAGAACACCGGGGAGCTGTTTTTT
TRBV7-3,NA,NA,TRBJ2-5,CASSLRGNGEAQYF,TGTGCCAGCAGCTTAAGAGGAAATGGGGAGGCCCAGTACTTC
TRBV5-5,NA,many,TRBJ2-2,CASSLVQTNTGELFF,TGTGCCAGCAGCTTGGTGCAGACGAACACCGGGGAGCTGTTTTTT